This entry lists 30 T cell receptor beta chains sequenced from one sample in a study of cytomegalovirus exposure and HLA in healthy donors. The PCR employed 60 Vbeta primers together with 13 Jbeta primers. Sequencing used immunoSEQ multiplex PCR; TCRdb keeps in-frame clones, though not all of them. The table lists around 50,000 clones. Input material: PBMCs. These receptors came from a woman aged 45 to 65 in good health and CMV-seropositive.

The V call is TRBV6-5, the J call TRBJ2-2, with 10 bases matching TRBD1. Germline CDR1 and CDR2: MNHEY and SVGAGI. The CDR3 is made up of 13 amino acids. V was pared by 9 bases and J by 4 bases, with 2 bases of the junction left unmatched. The CDR3 DNA follows: TGTGCCAGGACAGGGGGCAGCACCGGGGAGCTGTTTTTT. This encodes CARTGGSTGELFF.

The J gene is TRBJ2-3, the V gene TRBV7-3; possible D gene TRBD1, 5 bases. The germline gives CDR1 SGHTA, CDR2 FQGTGA. The CDR3 totals 15 residues. V shed 3 bases and J shed 2 bases, with 12 bases lying between them. The CDR3: CASSFQGSNTDTQYF. The CDR3 bases are TGTGCCAGCAGCTTCCAGGGTAGTAACACAGATACGCAGTATTTT.

The J gene is TRBJ1-5, the V gene TRBV6-5, with 8 bases matching TRBD1. Germline CDR1 is MNHEY and CDR2 is SVGAGI. The CDR3 is made up of 14 amino acids. With 7 bases clipped from V and 7 bases from J, the junction kept 9 bases outside the gene matches. CDR3 DNA sequence: TGTGCCAGCATCACCGGACAGGGAGGACAGCCCCAGCATTTT. Residues: CASITGQGGQPQHF.

This rearrangement joins TRBV7-3 to TRBJ2-1, with TRBD2 matching over 9 bases. Trimming took 5 bases from V and 7 from J; bases not matched to a gene: 15. Per the germline V gene, CDR1 is SGHTA and CDR2 is FQGTGA. The CDR3 is 17 residues long. CDR3 bases: TGTGCCAGCAGCCCTGCCCAGGGGCGGGGGGGCAGGAATGAGCAGTTCTTC. It yields the protein CASSPAQGRGGRNEQFF.

The chain employs TRBV12-2 and TRBJ1-5; the table's D call TRBD1 went unverified against the DNA. TRBV12-2 is given as a pseudogene. CDR3 size: 20 residues. CDR3 DNA: TGTGCAAGTCGCTTAGGATCACCGGGACAGGGCGTTTGTGGCAATCAGCCCCAGCATTTT. Amino acid sequence: CASRLGSPGQGVCGNQPQHF.

The V gene is TRBV18, the J gene TRBJ2-3, with 9 bases identical to TRBD1. Trimming took 3 bases from V and 2 from J; bases not matched to a gene: 9. This CDR3 contains 17 residues. CDR1 KGHSH and CDR2 LQKENI come from the germline V gene. CDR3: CASSPQRGQGYTDTQYF. For the CDR3, the DNA is TGTGCCAGCTCACCGCAACGGGGACAGGGTTACACAGATACGCAGTATTTT. Combining the CDR3 with reference TRBV18 and TRBJ2-3 gives the whole variable domain NAGVMQNPRHLVRRRGQEARLRCSPMKGHSHVYWYRQLPEEGLKFMVYLQKENIIDESGMPKERFSAEFPKEGPSILRIQQVVRGDSAAYFCASSPQRGQGYTDTQYFGPGTRLTVL.

The chain combines TRBV5-1 with TRBJ1-5; D call uncertain. Germline assignment: CDR1 SGHRS and CDR2 YFSETQ. Deletions cut 2 bases from V and 1 base from J, with 10 bases between. The CDR3 sequence is 15 residues long. CDR3 nucleotides: TGCGCCAGCAGCTTAACTCCGGGGAGCAATCAGCCCCAGCATTTT. Its translation is CASSLTPGSNQPQHF.

The rearrangement links TRBV7-9 to TRBJ1-5, with TRBD1 matching 7 bases. The germline gives CDR1 SEHNR, CDR2 FQNEAQ (reference sequence). With V trimmed by 7 bases and J by 0 bases, 9 bases remained unmatched. The CDR3 extends over 16 amino acids. The CDR3 DNA is TGTGCCAGCACCCCAGGGGGGCAGTCTAGCAATCAGCCCCAGCATTTT. Protein product: CASTPGGQSSNQPQHF.

The chain has TRBV11-2 and TRBJ2-7; TRBD2 matches at 8 bases. The CDR3 consists of 15 residues. V shed 4 bases, J shed 2 bases, and the junction held 7 bases outside the gene matches. Germline values: CDR1 SGHAT, CDR2 FQNNGV. DNA for the CDR3: TGTGCCAGCAGCTCCCGTTTAGCGGGGACCTACGAGCAGTACTTC. Translated, it gives CASSSRLAGTYEQYF.

The chain combines TRBV19 with TRBJ1-6; a possible D gene is TRBD1 (6 bases). The V gene's germline CDR1 is LNHDA and CDR2 SQIVND (reference sequence). Trimming took off 6 bases at V and 0 bases at J, with 12 bases between the two ends. The CDR3 extends over 16 amino acids. The CDR3 reads CASSSGDGSYNSPLHF. The CDR3 DNA reads TGTGCCAGTAGCTCAGGGGATGGCTCCTATAATTCACCCCTCCACTTT.

The chain is built from TRBV4-1 and TRBJ1-4; 9 positions agree with TRBD1. The CDR3 runs to 18 residues. With V trimmed by 0 bases and J by 8 bases, 13 bases remained unmatched. CDR1 and CDR2 (germline): MGHRA, YSYEKL. DNA of the CDR3: TGCGCCAGCAGCCAAGAGTTAGTAAAGGGACAGGGACGAGAAAAACTGTTTTTT. Translation: CASSQELVKGQGREKLFF.

CDR3 coding DNA: TGTGCCTGGAGTCTCTCTATCGAAGCTTTCTTT. This sequence encodes CAWSLSIEAFF. The chain employs TRBV30 and TRBJ1-1, with D hard to call. The germline gives CDR1 GTSNPN, CDR2 SVGIG (reference sequence). The V end was cut by 2 bases, the J end by 8 bases, with 9 bases between. The CDR3 sequence is 11 residues long.

This chain uses TRBV6-5 with TRBJ1-1; TRBD1 matches at 7 bases. J lost 5 bases, V lost 10 bases, and 4 bases had no gene match. Per the germline V gene, CDR1 is MNHEY and CDR2 is SVGAGI. The CDR3 contains 11 residues. CDR3 residues: CATRGATEAFF. In DNA, the CDR3 is TGTGCCACCAGGGGGGCGACTGAAGCTTTCTTT.

The chain recombines TRBV7-6 with TRBJ1-5; TRBD1 matches 7 bases. V was clipped by 5 bases and J by 4 bases; unmatched bases: 14. This CDR3 is built from 17 residues. Germline V lookup: CDR1 SGHVS, CDR2 FNYEAQ. The CDR3 region has the DNA TGTGCCAGCAGCCCCCAAGGCAGGGGGTTTGGGAATCAGCCCCAGCATTTT. The encoded protein is CASSPQGRGFGNQPQHF.

The chain carries TRBV9 and TRBJ2-5; TRBD2 matches at 7 bases. The J call may be mistaken, given a closer DNA end match to TRBJ2-7. The CDR3 is 13 residues long. Germline CDR1 is SGDLS and CDR2 is YYNGEE. CDR3 DNA: TGTGCCAGCAGCGTAGGGGAGGGTGTCGAGCAGTACTTC. This encodes CASSVGEGVEQYF.

The chain's CDR3 is CASSLNRGGLAGAYEQYF. The CDR3 bases are TGCGCCAGCAGCTTGAATCGGGGGGGACTAGCGGGAGCCTACGAGCAGTACTTC. The gene calls are TRBV5-1 and TRBJ2-7; 14 bases fit TRBD2. Trimming at V came to 1 base and at J to 2 bases, leaving 8 bases not matched to a gene. The CDR3 runs to 18 residues. Germline loops: CDR1 SGHRS, CDR2 YFSETQ. Filled out from reference TRBV5-1 and TRBJ2-7, the complete variable domain reads KAGVTQTPRYLIKTRGQQVTLSCSPISGHRSVSWYQQTPGQGLQFLFEYFSETQRNKGNFPGRFSGRQFSNSRSEMNVSTLELGDSALYLCASSLNRGGLAGAYEQYFGPGTRLTVT.

V usage is TRBV6-1 and J usage is TRBJ2-4; 7 nucleotides agree with TRBD2. This CDR3 contains 19 residues. After removal of 2 bases from V and 7 bases from J, the junction contained 20 bases not matched to a gene. CDR1 and CDR2 from the germline V gene are MNHNS and SASEGT. The CDR3 DNA sequence: TGTGCCAGCAGTGAATTTTGGGTTCTTTCTAGCGGAGAGCGGAACATTCAGTACTTC. It codes for CASSEFWVLSSGERNIQYF.

The rearrangement joins TRBV19 to TRBJ2-1, with D possibly TRBD1 on 5 matching bases. V was trimmed by 2 bases and J by 3 bases, leaving 11 bases between them. Germline V gives CDR1 LNHDA, CDR2 SQIVND (reference sequence). The CDR3 runs 15 residues. For the CDR3, the DNA is TGTGCCAGTAGTATAAAACAGGACCTCTACAATGAGCAGTTCTTC. Its translation: CASSIKQDLYNEQFF.

This chain uses TRBV25-1 with TRBJ1-2, with a possible D match to TRBD1 (6 bases). CDR1 and CDR2 from the germline V gene are MGHDK and SYGVNS. The length of the CDR3 is 14 residues. The V end was cut by 3 bases, the J end by 4 bases, with 12 bases between. The CDR3 loop is CASSDTGRIYGYTF. CDR3 nucleotides: TGTGCCAGCAGTGATACAGGGAGAATCTATGGCTACACCTTC.

The chain is built from TRBV30 and TRBJ1-2; D uncertain. Trimming shortened V by 3 bases and J by 7 bases, and 18 bases separated the two germline ends. Germline-derived CDR1 and CDR2 are GTSNPN and SVGIG (reference sequence). The CDR3 length is 14 residues. CDR3 sequence: CAWRREVGVGGYTF. DNA of the CDR3: TGTGCCTGGAGGAGAGAGGTTGGAGTAGGTGGCTACACCTTC.

V usage is TRBV29-1 and J usage is TRBJ1-1; no clear D gene. The CDR3 is 11 residues long. Germline values: CDR1 SQVTM, CDR2 ANQGSEA. The V gene lost 2 bases and the J gene lost 6 bases, with 7 bases spanning the gap. The DNA for the CDR3 is TGCAGCGTTGAATACGGGGCTGAAGCTTTCTTT. It is translated as CSVEYGAEAFF.

The rearrangement joins TRBV7-2 to TRBJ2-7; no reliable D call. Germline CDR1 SGHTA, CDR2 FQGNSA. This CDR3 region has 14 residues. V gave up 1 base and J gave up 2 bases, with 9 bases separating them. The CDR3 region is CASSLGPTAYEQYF. The CDR3 DNA sequence: TGTGCCAGCAGCTTAGGCCCCACAGCCTACGAGCAGTACTTC.

This rearrangement joins TRBV27 to TRBJ1-1, with TRBD1 as a possible D gene (5 bases). The germline gives CDR1 MNHEY, CDR2 SMNVEV (reference sequence). The CDR3 consists of 14 residues. Trimming stripped 3 bases from V and 10 bases from J, with 18 bases between. CDR3 nucleotide sequence: TGTGCCAGCAGTTTTGGGCAGGTGGGGGGGGGAGCTTTCTTT. Protein product: CASSFGQVGGGAFF.

The chain carries TRBV4-1 and TRBJ2-1, with 12 positions matching TRBD2. CDR1 and CDR2 (germline): MGHRA, YSYEKL. V lost 0 bases, J lost 8 bases, and 5 bases stayed unmatched. The CDR3 is made up of 16 amino acids. This CDR3 reads CASSQEASGGVYEQFF. The CDR3 DNA reads TGCGCCAGCAGCCAAGAGGCTAGCGGGGGGGTGTATGAGCAGTTCTTC.

V is TRBV2 and J is TRBJ1-1, with 9 bases aligning to TRBD1. J was trimmed by 5 bases and V by 6 bases; bases with no gene match: 7. The CDR3 is 14 residues long. Germline V gene lookup returns CDR1 SNHLY and CDR2 FYNNEI. The CDR3: CASRLGQGSTEAFF. In nucleotides, the CDR3 is TGTGCCAGCAGACTCGGACAGGGGAGTACTGAAGCTTTCTTT.

As concerns this clone: Sequence at one end of the junction differs from germline and may be a read error. V usage is TRBV2 and J usage is TRBJ1-6; 9 bases match TRBD1. This CDR3 comprises 15 residues. The V gene's germline CDR1 is SNHLY and CDR2 FYNNEI. CDR3 in DNA: TGTGCCAACAGTGCCGACAGGGGGGCTAATTCACCCCTCCACTTT. Translating it yields CANSADRGANSPLHF.

V is TRBV28 and J is TRBJ1-1; D gene uncertain. In germline, CDR1 is MDHEN, CDR2 SYDVKM. The length of the CDR3 is 15 residues. V was pared by 7 bases and J by 0 bases, with 15 bases between. The CDR3, as DNA: TGTGCCAGCATTGGTTCGGGGTTGGTGAACACTGAAGCTTTCTTT. Residues: CASIGSGLVNTEAFF.

The CDR3 sequence is CAWKTPGGTGELFF. The CDR3, as DNA: TGTGCCTGGAAGACACCTGGGGGGACCGGGGAGCTGTTTTTT. The gene calls are TRBV30 and TRBJ2-2; maybe TRBD2 (6 bases). Per germline, CDR1 GTSNPN and CDR2 SVGIG (reference sequence). V was pared by 4 bases and J by 5 bases, with 14 bases between. The CDR3 is made up of 14 amino acids.

The V call is TRBV9, the J call TRBJ2-7; no reliable D call. From germline, CDR1 is SGDLS and CDR2 YYNGEE. V was trimmed by 4 bases and J by 1 base, leaving 12 bases between them. The CDR3 runs to 14 residues. The CDR3 region is CASSQDSLSYEQYF. DNA for the CDR3: TGTGCCAGCAGCCAAGACTCGCTATCCTACGAGCAGTACTTC.

CDR3 residues: CASSTGTQNHEQFF. The CDR3 region has the DNA TGCGCCAGCAGCACCGGGACACAGAACCATGAGCAGTTCTTC. This chain links TRBV5-1 with TRBJ2-1; possibly TRBD1 for D (6 bases). Trimming took off 4 bases at V and 8 bases at J, with 16 bases between the two ends. Per germline, CDR1 SGHRS and CDR2 YFSETQ. The CDR3 extends over 14 amino acids.